This T cell receptor beta chain was obtained from a study of control samples from healthy donors and cancer patients. The length of the CDR3 is 15 residues. CDR1 and CDR2 from the germline V gene are KGHSH and LQKENI. V lost 2 bases, J lost 6 bases, and 4 bases stayed unmatched. Sequencing used immunoSEQ multiplex PCR; TCRdb keeps in-frame clones, though not all of them. This table holds about 44,000 clones, around 70% found once. The sequence came from a male donor with melanoma. The specimen sequenced was formalin-fixed, paraffin-embedded tissue. The rearrangement uses TRBV18 and TRBJ2-7; 13 positions agree with TRBD2. The CDR3 coding sequence is TGTGCCAGCTCACCAAGGACTAGCGGGAGCGGCGAGCAGTACTTC. Its protein product is CASSPRTSGSGEQYF.